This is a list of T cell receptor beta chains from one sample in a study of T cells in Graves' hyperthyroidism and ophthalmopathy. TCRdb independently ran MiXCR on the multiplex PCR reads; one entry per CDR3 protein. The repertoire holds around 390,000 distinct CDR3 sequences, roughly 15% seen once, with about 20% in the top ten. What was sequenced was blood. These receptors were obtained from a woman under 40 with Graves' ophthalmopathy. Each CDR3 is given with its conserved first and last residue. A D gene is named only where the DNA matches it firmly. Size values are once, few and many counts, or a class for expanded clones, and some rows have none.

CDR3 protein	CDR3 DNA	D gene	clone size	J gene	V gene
CASGLDTPALF	TGTGCTAGTGGTTTGGACACACCAGCTCTCTTT	NA	NA	TRBJ1-1	TRBV12-5
CASSSPPRGRNTEAFF	TGTGCCAGCAGTTCTCCTCCCAGGGGCAGGAACACTGAAGCTTTCTTT	NA	many	TRBJ1-1	TRBV28
CAIRTRDSTQYF	TGTGCCATCAGGACCCGGGACAGTACGCAGTATTTT	TRBD1	many	TRBJ2-3	TRBV10-3
CSARDEFRAYNSPLHF	TGCAGTGCTAGAGATGAATTCAGGGCATATAATTCACCCCTCCACTTT	NA	NA	TRBJ1-6	TRBV20-1
CASSEAVFNTEAFF	TGTGCCAGCAGTGAGGCAGTATTCAACACTGAAGCTTTCTTT	NA	many	TRBJ1-1	TRBV2
CASSEDRNHNSPLHF	TGTGCCAGCAGCGAGGACAGGAACCACAATTCACCCCTCCACTTT	TRBD1	few	TRBJ1-6	TRBV2
CASSVGPAVNNEQFF	TGTGCCAGCAGCGTAGGGCCAGCGGTGAACAATGAGCAGTTCTTC	NA	NA	TRBJ2-1	TRBV9
CASSVAGTFSETQYF	TGTGCCAGCAGCGTAGCGGGGACGTTTTCAGAGACCCAGTACTTC	NA	NA	TRBJ2-5	TRBV9
CSVRGNSYEQYF	TGCAGCGTTCGGGGGAATTCCTACGAGCAGTACTTC	NA	few	TRBJ2-7	TRBV29-1
CASSLVGGAGYTF	TGTGCCAGCAGCTTAGTTGGGGGCGCAGGCTACACCTTC	NA	many	TRBJ1-2	TRBV11-3
CARAGGTNTGELFF	TGTGCCAGAGCAGGGGGAACCAACACCGGGGAGCTGTTTTTT	TRBD1	many	TRBJ2-2	TRBV2
CASSLWDNEETQYF	TGTGCCAGCAGCTTGTGGGACAACGAAGAGACCCAGTACTTC	NA	few	TRBJ2-5	TRBV5-8
CASSQGQGLETQYF	TGTGCCAGCAGTCAAGGACAGGGTCTAGAGACCCAGTACTTC	TRBD1	many	TRBJ2-5	TRBV12-3/TRBV12-4
CASSDRQGREQFF	TGCGCCAGCAGTGACCGACAGGGTCGGGAGCAGTTCTTC	TRBD1	few	TRBJ2-1	TRBV10-1
CASSYLNGTGGRYEQYF	TGTGCCAGCAGTTACCTTAACGGGACAGGGGGCCGCTACGAGCAGTACTTC	TRBD1	few	TRBJ2-7	TRBV6-2/TRBV6-3
CASSPSGTGNYTF	TGTGCCAGCTCACCATCCGGGACAGGGAACTACACCTTC	TRBD1	many	TRBJ1-2	TRBV18
CSAHQFGQPQHF	TGCAGTGCTCATCAGTTTGGGCAGCCCCAGCATTTT	NA	many	TRBJ1-5	TRBV20-1
CSARGQPNTGELFF	TGCAGCGCTAGGGGCCAGCCTAACACCGGGGAGCTGTTTTTT	NA	many	TRBJ2-2	TRBV20-1
CSARHAGNTEAFF	TGCAGTGCTAGGCATGCGGGGAACACTGAAGCTTTCTTT	NA	many	TRBJ1-1	TRBV20-1
CAWRRGVVYEQYF	TGTGCCTGGCGGCGGGGGGTAGTCTACGAGCAGTACTTC	TRBD2	many	TRBJ2-7	TRBV30
CASSPLDHPATGELFF	TGTGCCAGTAGTCCCTTGGACCACCCGGCCACCGGGGAGCTGTTTTTT	NA	many	TRBJ2-2	TRBV19
CSARGSGTGLEQYF	TGCAGTGCTAGGGGGTCTGGGACGGGTCTCGAGCAGTACTTC	NA	many	TRBJ2-7	TRBV20-1
CASSEGQGFSPLHF	TGTGCCAGCAGTGAGGGACAGGGGTTTTCACCCCTCCACTTT	TRBD1	NA	TRBJ1-6	TRBV6-1
CASSLTGTGNTEAFF	TGCGCCAGCAGCCTTACCGGGACAGGCAACACTGAAGCTTTCTTT	TRBD1	many	TRBJ1-1	TRBV5-1
CASSSTGSGYGEQFF	TGTGCCAGCAGCTCTACAGGGAGTGGATACGGGGAGCAGTTCTTC	NA	many	TRBJ2-1	TRBV3-1
CASSPPGLPRSSYNSPLHF	TGTGCCAGCAGCCCGCCGGGGCTACCCCGCAGCTCCTATAATTCACCCCTCCACTTT	NA	many	TRBJ1-6	TRBV11-3
CASSPPLGGNEQFF	TGTGCCAGCTCACCACCCCTGGGAGGGAATGAGCAGTTCTTC	TRBD2	NA	TRBJ2-1	TRBV18
CASSLAGQGETQYF	TGCGCCAGCAGCTTGGCGGGACAGGGAGAGACCCAGTACTTC	TRBD1	many	TRBJ2-5	TRBV5-1
CASRYNGNFYGYTF	TGTGCCAGCAGATATAACGGGAATTTCTATGGCTACACCTTC	NA	many	TRBJ1-2	TRBV28
CATSDSTGGWQTQYF	TGTGCCACCAGTGACTCCACAGGGGGCTGGCAGACCCAGTACTTC	TRBD1	NA	TRBJ2-5	TRBV24-1
CATSDPRQGLGTGELFF	TGTGCCACCAGTGACCCAAGACAGGGCCTGGGGACCGGGGAGCTGTTTTTT	TRBD1	few	TRBJ2-2	TRBV24-1
CASSLERGSTYEQYF	TGCGCCAGCAGCTTGGAAAGGGGATCCACCTACGAGCAGTACTTC	NA	many	TRBJ2-7	TRBV5-1
CASSRLLGPNEQFF	TGTGCCAGCAGCCGCCTGCTCGGGCCCAATGAGCAGTTCTTC	NA	NA	TRBJ2-1	TRBV5-4
CASSVFGAYQETQYF	TGTGCCAGCAGCGTTTTCGGGGCGTACCAAGAGACCCAGTACTTC	NA	NA	TRBJ2-5	TRBV9
CASSAPEGREQYF	TGCGCCAGCAGCGCGCCCGAGGGGCGCGAGCAGTACTTC	NA	many	TRBJ2-7	TRBV5-1
CAWNLQGEEQYF	TGTGCCTGGAACCTACAGGGGGAGGAGCAGTACTTC	TRBD1	many	TRBJ2-7	TRBV30
CASSRSGGIQETQYF	TGTGCCAGCAGTAGAAGCGGGGGCATCCAAGAGACCCAGTACTTC	TRBD2	NA	TRBJ2-5	TRBV6-1
CSANKAGALSTDTQYF	TGCAGTGCTAATAAGGCGGGGGCTTTAAGCACAGATACGCAGTATTTT	NA	many	TRBJ2-3	TRBV20-1
CASRWEGEGPTDTQYF	TGTGCCAGCAGGTGGGAAGGGGAAGGTCCCACAGATACGCAGTATTTT	NA	NA	TRBJ2-3	TRBV28
CASSRLALETQYF	TGTGCCAGCAGCCGACTAGCATTAGAGACCCAGTACTTC	TRBD2	many	TRBJ2-5	TRBV3-1
CASSQGTGPSEQYF	TGTGCCAGCAGCCAAGGGACAGGGCCGAGTGAGCAGTACTTC	TRBD1	many	TRBJ2-7	TRBV3-1
CASSYSISGGAYEQYF	TGTGCCAGCAGTTACTCAATTAGCGGGGGGGCTTACGAGCAGTACTTC	TRBD2	many	TRBJ2-7	TRBV6-6
CASSYVGGELNYGYTF	TGTGCCAGCAGCTACGTTGGTGGGGAACTTAACTATGGCTACACCTTC	NA	NA	TRBJ1-2	TRBV7-9
CASSSGGDLRRGDYGYTF	TGTGCCAGCAGCTCGGGTGGGGACCTCCGGCGGGGTGACTATGGCTACACCTTC	NA	NA	TRBJ1-2	TRBV5-4
CASSPWTAGELFF	TGTGCCAGCTCACCCTGGACCGCCGGGGAGCTGTTTTTT	NA	many	TRBJ2-2	TRBV18
CASSQARTKNEQFF	TGTGCCAGCAGCCAGGCCCGGACTAAAAATGAGCAGTTCTTC	NA	many	TRBJ2-1	TRBV4-2
CASSLAAEAKNIQYF	TGCGCCAGCAGCTTGGCGGCAGAAGCCAAAAACATTCAGTACTTC	NA	NA	TRBJ2-4	TRBV5-1
CASSSEGRGQETQYF	TGTGCCAGCAGCTCGGAGGGCAGGGGGCAAGAGACCCAGTACTTC	NA	few	TRBJ2-5	TRBV7-9
CASSTGSDEQYF	TGTGCCAGCTCTACAGGGTCGGACGAGCAGTACTTC	NA	many	TRBJ2-7	TRBV18
CASGRVDNEQFF	TGTGCCAGCGGCAGGGTCGACAATGAGCAGTTCTTC	NA	many	TRBJ2-1	TRBV13
CAISGLAGQETQYF	TGTGCCATCAGTGGACTAGCGGGGCAAGAGACCCAGTACTTC	TRBD2	few	TRBJ2-5	TRBV10-3
CASSLFGARFVGEQFF	TGTGCCAGCAGTTTATTCGGGGCCCGTTTCGTAGGTGAGCAGTTCTTC	NA	many	TRBJ2-1	TRBV27
CASRARTETYEQYF	TGTGCCAGCAGGGCCAGGACGGAAACCTACGAGCAGTACTTC	NA	few	TRBJ2-7	TRBV27
CASSPGQGYREQYF	TGTGCCAGCAGCCCGGGACAGGGTTATCGCGAGCAGTACTTC	TRBD1	few	TRBJ2-7	TRBV28
CASSERSVQNQPQHF	TGTGCCAGCAGTGAAAGGTCGGTTCAAAATCAGCCCCAGCATTTT	NA	many	TRBJ1-5	TRBV6-1